These 6 T cell receptor beta chains originate from one sample sequenced in a study of shared clonotypes between healthy human individuals. TCRdb keeps only in-frame clones here, not all; method: immunoSEQ multiplex PCR. The sample contains about 530,000 clones, nearly 80% of which appear only once. Sample: PBMCs. The receptors derive from a woman in her forties in good health. Some clones in this sample may be carry-over from other donors' samples.

This clone came up a few times. The chain uses TRBV2 and TRBJ1-2; possibly TRBD1 for D (5 bases). V lost 7 bases, J lost 3 bases, and 12 bases lay in between. The CDR3 totals 13 residues. The germline V gene has CDR1 SNHLY and CDR2 FYNNEI. The CDR3, as DNA: TGTGCCAGCATTGACGGGGGGGACTATGGCTACACCTTC. Residues: CASIDGGDYGYTF. Full variable domain (outside the CDR3, taken from reference TRBV2 and TRBJ1-2): EPEVTQTPSHQVTQMGQEVILRCVPISNHLYFYWYRQILGQKVEFLVSFYNNEISEKSEIFDDQFSVERPDGSNFTLKIRSTKLEDSAMYFCASIDGGDYGYTFGSGTRLTVV.

The chain links TRBV30 to TRBJ2-3, with 8 bases identical to TRBD1. Germline-derived CDR1 and CDR2 are GTSNPN and SVGIG (reference sequence). Germline trimming cut 3 bases from V and 0 bases from J; bases unmatched to any gene: 8. The CDR3 consists of 16 residues. CDR3 in DNA: TGTGCCTGGAGGCCCGGGACAGGACATAGCACAGATACGCAGTATTTT. Translating it yields CAWRPGTGHSTDTQYF.

The CDR3 region has the DNA TGTGCCATCAGTGATGGGGGCCAGCAGCCCCAGCATTTT. It is translated as CAISDGGQQPQHF. The chain couples TRBV10-3 to TRBJ1-5; tentatively, D is TRBD1 (6 bases). V gave up 3 bases and J gave up 7 bases, with 10 bases separating them. Germline CDR1 is ENHRY and CDR2 is SYGVKD. The CDR3 is 13 amino acids.

The chain joins TRBV6-1 to TRBJ2-7; 9 bases fit TRBD1. There are 15 residues in the CDR3. Germline V gene sequence: CDR1 MNHNS, CDR2 SASEGT. V lost 6 bases, J lost 2 bases, and 8 bases stayed unmatched. Here the CDR3 reads CASRYPGQGTYEQYF. The CDR3 DNA reads TGTGCCAGCAGGTATCCGGGACAGGGAACCTACGAGCAGTACTTC.

This clone was observed at least ten times. The J gene is TRBJ2-5, the V gene TRBV7-3, with D possibly matching TRBD1 (6 bases). Germline loops: CDR1 SGHTA, CDR2 FQGTGA. V was pared by 0 bases and J by 4 bases, with 12 bases between. The CDR3 covers 15 residues. CDR3 residues: CASSLTPGHGETQYF. The CDR3, as DNA: TGTGCCAGCAGCTTAACGCCGGGACACGGAGAGACCCAGTACTTC.

J is TRBJ2-7 and V is TRBV2; a weak D match, TRBD2 (6 bases). V lost 7 bases and J 6 bases, leaving 16 bases between the germline ends. CDR3 length: 13 residues. Germline-derived CDR1 and CDR2 are SNHLY and FYNNEI. Here the CDR3 reads CASILAGSGEQYF. As DNA, the CDR3 is TGTGCCAGCATCTTGGCGGGGTCAGGCGAGCAGTACTTC. The variable domain in full, completed from reference TRBV2 and TRBJ2-7, reads EPEVTQTPSHQVTQMGQEVILRCVPISNHLYFYWYRQILGQKVEFLVSFYNNEISEKSEIFDDQFSVERPDGSNFTLKIRSTKLEDSAMYFCASILAGSGEQYFGPGTRLTVT.